The clone carrying this T cell receptor (beta chain) was counted a single time. This sample stems from a study of T cell responses to AZD1222 COVID-19 vaccine. There are 12 residues in the CDR3. CDR1 and CDR2 (germline): MNHEY, SMNVEV (reference sequence). The V end lost 4 bases, the J end lost 7 bases, and 11 bases lay between the germline ends. Sequencing was performed with immunoSEQ multiplex PCR; in TCRdb, only in-frame clones are kept and a portion is missing. The data hold roughly 150,000 clones, with approximately 90% observed a single time. This rearrangement joins TRBV27 to TRBJ2-7; TRBD2 is a possible D gene (6 bases). This material consisted of peripheral blood, taken on day 0 of AZD1222 vaccination. This TCR was recovered from an adult in good health. This CDR3 reads CASSSEGVEQYF. The CDR3 nucleotides read TGTGCCAGCAGTTCGGAGGGAGTAGAGCAGTACTTC.